This T cell receptor beta chain was recovered during a study of regulatory T cells in long-lasting Graves disease. Study outcomes and limitations: Examination was confined to peripheral blood, excluding thyroid tissue. Public clonotype sharing was higher in persistent than newly diagnosed patients. Persistent Graves' patients had lower TCR diversity than newly diagnosed ones.

This clonotype showed up many times. The target antigen is unknown. Indicated time point: persistent/refractory GD, antithyroid drugs over 5 years with positive TRAb. The TCR library was made from RNA extracted from PBMCs. It was an endocrinology department in Xi'an, China, that provided the patients. This CDR3 spans 13 amino acids. V was trimmed by 5 bases and J by 5 bases, leaving 15 bases between them. Germline values: CDR1 DFQATT, CDR2 SNEGSKA (reference sequence). Library construction for TCR beta used iRepertoire HTBI primers and Arm-PCR of CDR3 regions. In TCRdb, the multiplex PCR reads were re-called with MiXCR into one record per CDR3 protein. The sample comprises around 510,000 distinct CDR3 sequences, about a fifth of which are singletons, and about 7.8% rests with the top ten.

Sequenced here: peripheral blood mononuclear cells (PBMCs), sampled when the disease was refractory, from a patient treated with antithyroid drugs. The receptor was isolated from a female donor with Graves disease. The chain combines TRBV20-1 with TRBJ2-5; D is unresolved. As DNA, the CDR3 is TGCAGTGCTTTACTTGACCCCGGGGAGACCCAGTACTTC. This gives the protein CSALLDPGETQYF.